The clone carrying this T cell receptor (beta chain) is labeled large. Time point indicated: sample taken at primary tumor resection. The data are from a study of spatial heterogeneity in lung cancer. From germline, CDR1 is MNHNY and CDR2 SVGAGI (reference sequence). This CDR3 region has 15 residues. Trimming at V came to 5 bases and at J to 4 bases, leaving 9 bases not matched to a gene. TCRdb re-analysed the 5' RACE reads in MiXCR, keeping a single row per CDR3 protein. Here the sample spans 4,900 or so distinct CDR3 sequences, under 6% being singletons. V is TRBV6-6 and J is TRBJ1-2, with 8 bases fitting TRBD1. This TCR was sampled from a female donor with early-stage non-small cell lung cancer. Sequencing used normal lung tissue next to the tumor, obtained at surgery. This CDR3 is CASSLPGGQGYGYTF. The DNA of the CDR3 is TGTGCCAGCAGTCTGCCGGGAGGACAGGGCTATGGCTACACCTTC.